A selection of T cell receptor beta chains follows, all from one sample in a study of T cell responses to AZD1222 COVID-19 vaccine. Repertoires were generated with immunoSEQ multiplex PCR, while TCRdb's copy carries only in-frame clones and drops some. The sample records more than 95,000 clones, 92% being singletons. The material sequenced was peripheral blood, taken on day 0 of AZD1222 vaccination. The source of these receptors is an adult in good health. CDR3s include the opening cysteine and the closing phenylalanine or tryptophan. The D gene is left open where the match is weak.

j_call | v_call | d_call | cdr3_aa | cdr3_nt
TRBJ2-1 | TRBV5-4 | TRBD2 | CASSFRGRAQDEQFF | TGTGCCAGCAGCTTCCGTGGGAGGGCCCAGGATGAGCAGTTCTTC
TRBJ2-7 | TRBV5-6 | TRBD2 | CASSAGPTSGRGAYEQYF | TGTGCCAGCAGCGCGGGGCCGACTAGCGGGAGGGGGGCGTACGAGCAGTACTTC
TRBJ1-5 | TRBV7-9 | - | CASSLGTTNQPQHF | TGTGCCAGCAGCTTAGGGACAACGAATCAGCCCCAGCATTTT
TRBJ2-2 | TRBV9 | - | CASSVDGGATGELFF | TGTGCCAGCAGCGTAGATGGGGGGGCCACCGGGGAGCTGTTTTTT
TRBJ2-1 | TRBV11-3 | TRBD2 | CASSPRSGKGADEQFF | TGTGCCAGCAGCCCTCGTAGCGGGAAGGGTGCGGATGAGCAGTTCTTC
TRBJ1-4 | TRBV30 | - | CAGPGGEKLFF | TGTGCCGGGCCGGGTGGTGAAAAACTGTTTTTT
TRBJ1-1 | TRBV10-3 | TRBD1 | CAISPGPAGGNTEAFF | TGTGCCATCTCCCCGGGGCCGGCAGGGGGCAACACTGAAGCTTTCTTT
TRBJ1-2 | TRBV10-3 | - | CAIRGDGHNYGYTF | TGTGCCATCAGGGGGGACGGACACAACTATGGCTACACCTTC
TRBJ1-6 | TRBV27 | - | CASMTPSGVRNSPLHF | TGTGCCAGCATGACCCCATCAGGGGTGCGGAATTCACCCCTCCACTTT
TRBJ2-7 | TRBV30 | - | CAWSIPPRLGLYF | TGTGCCTGGAGTATTCCCCCTCGCCTGGGTCTCTACTTC
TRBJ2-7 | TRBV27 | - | CASSPPKPGYEQYF | TGTGCCAGCAGTCCGCCGAAACCCGGTTACGAGCAGTACTTC
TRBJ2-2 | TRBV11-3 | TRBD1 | CASSSRGPLQRNTGELFF | TGTGCCAGCAGCTCCAGGGGGCCCCTGCAGCGGAACACCGGGGAGCTGTTTTTT